Described below is a single T cell receptor beta chain sequence and its context. The target antigen is unknown. This sample is drawn from a study of T cell repertoires in cytomegalovirus infection. Overall study results and limits: Accumulated public TCR beta family frequency recognized individuals carrying CMV together with the relevant HLA. The ex vivo response was dominated by HLA-C-restricted CMV-specific TCR beta clonotypes.

CDR3 length equals 13 residues. V lost 6 bases to trimming and J lost 0 bases, with 9 bases between them. The germline V gene has CDR1 MNHEY and CDR2 SVGEGT. MiXCR, run by TCRdb on the reads, gives a single entry per CDR3 protein. The sample records 250,000 to 300,000 distinct CDR3 sequences, more than 20% being singletons. The gene calls are TRBV6-2 or TRBV6-3 and TRBJ2-7; D gene ambiguous. Sequencing used PBMCs. The sequence was collected from a human donor in good health (CMV status not recorded). Some clones in this sample may be carry-over from other donors' samples. CDR3 loop: CASSDLLSYEQYF. CDR3 sequence (DNA): TGTGCCAGCAGCGACCTACTCTCCTACGAGCAGTACTTC.